Listed here are 16 T cell receptor beta chains from one sample, sequenced in a study of regulatory T cells in long-lasting Graves disease. Building the TCR beta libraries relied on iRepertoire HTBI primers, and CDR3 regions underwent Arm-PCR. From the multiplex PCR reads, TCRdb called clonotypes with MiXCR, one entry per CDR3 protein. The sample lists some 420,000 distinct CDR3 sequences, about 22% occurring once. Time point given: persistent/refractory GD, antithyroid drugs over 5 years with positive TRAb. PBMC RNA served as the TCR library source. The sample was peripheral blood mononuclear cells (PBMCs), taken when the disease was refractory, from a patient treated with antithyroid drugs. These receptors originate from a female donor with Graves disease.

In this sample, this clonotype turned up many times. V gene TRBV27 combines with J gene TRBJ1-5; no firm D call. The V and J ends lost 4 bases and 5 bases respectively, with 6 bases between them. Per germline, CDR1 MNHEY and CDR2 SMNVEV (reference sequence). CDR3 length: 12 amino acids. The CDR3: CASSSPDQPQHF. CDR3 coding DNA: TGTGCCAGCAGTTCCCCCGATCAGCCCCAGCATTTT.

This clonotype occurred a few times. The chain uses TRBV10-3 and TRBJ1-2; D ambiguous. Trimming took off 3 bases at V and 6 bases at J, with 11 bases between the two ends. The V gene's germline CDR1 is ENHRY and CDR2 SYGVKD. CDR3 length: 13 amino acids. DNA of the CDR3: TGTGCCATCAGTGAAGTCGCGCGGGATGGCTACACCTTC. Its protein is CAISEVARDGYTF.

The CDR3 nucleotides are TGTGCCAGTAGTGGCGCATTATCTCGGGACACTGAAGCTTTCTTT. Protein product: CASSGALSRDTEAFF. V gene TRBV19 combines with J gene TRBJ1-1; D is uncertain. Trimming took off 5 bases at V and 3 bases at J, with 16 bases between the two ends. Germline CDR1 and CDR2: LNHDA and SQIVND (reference sequence). The CDR3 runs to 15 residues.

This chain connects TRBV6-1 to TRBJ2-7; 10 positions agree with TRBD1. Germline CDR1 reads MNHNS; CDR2 reads SASEGT. This CDR3 is built from 15 residues. Trimming cost V 8 bases and J 0 bases; bases outside gene matches: 7. The CDR3 reads CASRSGQGISYEQYF. In nucleotides, the CDR3 is TGTGCCAGCCGCTCGGGACAGGGGATCTCCTACGAGCAGTACTTC.

V is TRBV7-3 and J is TRBJ2-7; 10 nucleotides align to TRBD2. V shed 5 bases, J shed 5 bases, and the junction held 15 bases outside the gene matches. CDR3 length equals 17 residues. CDR1 is SGHTA and CDR2 is FQGTGA in the germline V gene. CDR3 nucleotide sequence: TGTGCCAGCAGCCCCCGGCCCCCACTAGCGGGATACGACGAGCAGTACTTC. As protein: CASSPRPPLAGYDEQYF.

This clonotype came up a few times. The chain links TRBV29-1 to TRBJ1-2; unclear D gene. Germline V gene lookup returns CDR1 SQVTM and CDR2 ANQGSEA. V dropped 8 bases and J dropped 5 bases, with 15 bases sitting between them. The CDR3 has 12 residues. The CDR3 loop is CSSFDGLYGYTF. CDR3 nucleotide sequence: TGCAGCTCCTTCGACGGCCTATATGGCTACACCTTC.

In DNA, the CDR3 is TGTGCCAGCAGCGTAGACGGGAGAGAAGGGGTCAATGAGCAGTTCTTC. This gives the protein CASSVDGREGVNEQFF. This chain connects TRBV9 to TRBJ2-1, with a possible D match to TRBD2 (6 bases). From germline, CDR1 is SGDLS and CDR2 YYNGEE. The V end was cut by 0 bases, the J end by 6 bases, with 16 bases between. The CDR3 has 16 residues. Full variable domain (outside the CDR3, taken from reference TRBV9 and TRBJ2-1): DSGVTQTPKHLITATGQRVTLRCSPRSGDLSVYWYQQSLDQGLQFLIQYYNGEERAKGNILERFSAQQFPDLHSELNLSSLELGDSALYFCASSVDGREGVNEQFFGPGTRLTVL.

This clonotype was observed a few times. The rearrangement uses TRBV19 and TRBJ2-7; tentative D call: TRBD1 (6 bases). Trimming took off 5 bases at V and 9 bases at J, with 14 bases between the two ends. The CDR3 sequence is 12 residues long. Germline V gene data show CDR1 as LNHDA and CDR2 as SQIVND (reference sequence). The CDR3 region is CASSPGTPLQYF. The CDR3 DNA follows: TGTGCCAGTAGTCCTGGGACACCTCTGCAGTACTTC. The entire variable domain, with the rest obtained from reference TRBV19 and TRBJ2-7, is as follows: DGGITQSPKYLFRKEGQNVTLSCEQNLNHDAMYWYRQDPGQGLRLIYYSQIVNDFQKGDIAEGYSVSREKKESFPLTVTSAQKNPTAFYLCASSPGTPLQYFGPGTRLTVT.

Ten or more counts support this clonotype. J is TRBJ2-4 and V is TRBV20-1; D is unclear. In germline, CDR1 is DFQATT, CDR2 SNEGSKA (reference sequence). The CDR3 length is 14 residues. V was shortened by 1 base and J by 6 bases, with 13 bases between the two germline ends. The CDR3 coding sequence is TGCAGTGCTAGAGTCCCAGCTCTTGGAAACATTCAGTACTTC. Its protein product is CSARVPALGNIQYF.

This clonotype was counted a few times. This sequence joins TRBV19 and TRBJ1-2; TRBD1 is a possible D gene (6 bases). Per germline, CDR1 LNHDA and CDR2 SQIVND (reference sequence). This CDR3 has 14 amino acids. Trimming removed 6 bases at V and 4 bases at J, with 15 bases between. The CDR3, as DNA: TGTGCCAGTAGGACCGGGGGGGCCTCCTATGGCTACACCTTC. The encoded protein is CASRTGGASYGYTF.

Ten or more counts support this clonotype. The chain employs TRBV28 and TRBJ1-1; D is possibly TRBD1 (5 bases). Germline lookup yields CDR1 MDHEN and CDR2 SYDVKM. V was pared by 5 bases and J by 4 bases, with 17 bases between. The CDR3 contains 15 residues. This CDR3 reads CASSLTGLGGTEAFF. The CDR3 region has the DNA TGTGCCAGCAGTCTTACCGGGCTTGGGGGCACTGAAGCTTTCTTT.

The rearrangement links TRBV6-2 or TRBV6-3 to TRBJ2-7; D could derive from TRBD1 or TRBD2 (6 bases each). Per the germline V gene, CDR1 is MNHEY and CDR2 is SVGEGT. This CDR3 spans 15 amino acids. V was cut by 6 bases and J by 2 bases, with 17 bases left in between. CDR3 coding DNA: TGTGCCAGCAGAACAGGTGGGGGGCCTCCCTACGAGCAGTACTTC. This gives the protein CASRTGGGPPYEQYF.

This clonotype is a singleton in its sample. The chain recombines TRBV6-1 with TRBJ2-1, with 7 bases aligning to TRBD1. V lost 7 bases, J lost 0 bases, and 9 bases stayed unmatched. CDR3 length: 16 residues. CDR1 and CDR2 from the germline V gene are MNHNS and SASEGT. CDR3 region: CASNLQGSSSYNEQFF. The CDR3 nucleotides read TGTGCCAGCAATTTACAGGGGTCCAGCTCCTACAATGAGCAGTTCTTC.

This chain uses TRBV15 with TRBJ2-6, with a possible D match to TRBD2 (6 bases). The CDR3 is made up of 16 amino acids. V lost 1 base to trimming and J lost 0 bases, with 7 bases between them. Germline V gives CDR1 LNHNV, CDR2 YYDKDF (reference sequence). The CDR3 region has the DNA TGTGCCACCAGCAGAGGGGGGGACTCTGGGGCCAACGTCCTGACTTTC. Protein product: CATSRGGDSGANVLTF.

This clonotype was seen a few times. The chain recombines TRBV7-2 with TRBJ1-5, with 10 bases aligning to TRBD1. This CDR3 contains 15 residues. CDR1 is SGHTA and CDR2 is FQGNSA in the germline V gene. Trimming removed 5 bases from V and 9 bases from J; junction bases left unmatched: 10. CDR3 loop: CASSPGQGNEGPQHF. In nucleotides, the CDR3 is TGTGCCAGCAGCCCGGGACAGGGGAACGAGGGGCCCCAGCATTTT.

This clonotype was observed a few times. The chain joins TRBV19 to TRBJ2-7; 12 bases line up with TRBD2. Germline V gene sequence: CDR1 LNHDA, CDR2 SQIVND (reference sequence). V gave up 5 bases and J gave up 0 bases; unmatched junction bases: 8. CDR3 size: 17 residues. The CDR3 loop is CASSPSGTSGFSYEQYF. The CDR3 DNA follows: TGTGCCAGTAGTCCATCCGGGACTAGCGGGTTCTCCTACGAGCAGTACTTC.